The 14 T cell receptor beta chains below were found in one sample sequenced in a study of shared clonotypes between healthy human individuals. The protocol was immunoSEQ multiplex PCR, while the TCRdb copy is restricted to in-frame clones and leaves out a portion. The sample lists some 690,000 clones, 90% occurring once. Source material: memory CD8+ T cells from PBMCs. The subset: CD45RO+ cells pooled with CCR7-negative TemRA cells. Receptors were obtained from a man aged 18-30 years in good health. Some clones in this sample may be carry-over from other donors' samples.

The chain couples TRBV4-3 to TRBJ1-3; D gene uncertain. From germline, CDR1 is LGHNA and CDR2 YSLEER. The CDR3 sequence is 15 residues long. The V gene lost 1 base and the J gene lost 3 bases, with 10 bases spanning the gap. The CDR3 DNA is TGCGCCAGCAGCCAAGTCGTGGGGAGTGGAAACACCATATATTTT. Translating gives CASSQVVGSGNTIYF.

The chain links TRBV6-5 to TRBJ2-7, with 9 positions matching TRBD1. The ends lost 6 bases at V and 2 bases at J; junction bases unmatched: 8. In germline, CDR1 is MNHEY, CDR2 SVGAGI. This CDR3 region has 15 residues. CDR3 DNA: TGTGCCAGCAGCCCCGCTAGACAGGGGGCCTACGAGCAGTACTTC. Translation gives CASSPARQGAYEQYF.

The chain employs TRBV5-6 and TRBJ2-1; D is ambiguous. Between the trimmed V and J ends, which lost 4 bases and 2 bases, there was a span of 16 bases. From germline, CDR1 is SGHDT and CDR2 YYEEEE. The CDR3 is 16 amino acids. DNA for the CDR3: TGTGCCAGCAGCGTAGGGCGCTACCGGGCCTACAATGAGCAGTTCTTC. This encodes CASSVGRYRAYNEQFF.

The chain carries TRBV7-6 and TRBJ2-3; unclear D gene. Germline V gene sequence: CDR1 SGHVS, CDR2 FNYEAQ. The germline V and J ends were trimmed by 1 base and 3 bases, with 14 bases remaining between them. The CDR3 covers 16 residues. The CDR3 DNA follows: TGTGCCAGCAGCTTAGTGAAGGAGAAAGTTACAGATACGCAGTATTTT. The encoded protein is CASSLVKEKVTDTQYF.

In its sample, this clone was seen a few times. The chain recombines TRBV10-3 with TRBJ1-1, with D hard to call. The V gene's germline CDR1 is ENHRY and CDR2 SYGVKD. This CDR3 contains 12 residues. V lost 0 bases to trimming and J lost 8 bases, with 7 bases between them. The CDR3 loop is CAISESSSEAFF. Here the CDR3 DNA reads TGTGCCATCAGTGAGTCGTCCAGCGAAGCTTTCTTT.

The chain recombines TRBV28 with TRBJ2-5, with D hard to call. V was shortened by 1 base and J by 2 bases, with 11 bases between the two germline ends. CDR1 is MDHEN and CDR2 is SYDVKM in the germline V gene. The length of the CDR3 is 15 residues. The CDR3 DNA sequence: TGTGCCAGCAGTTTATTGGCTAGATGGCAAGAGACCCAGTACTTC. Translated, it gives CASSLLARWQETQYF.

This chain connects TRBV29-1 to TRBJ1-2, with 7 bases that match TRBD1. Trimming removed 4 bases from V and 5 bases from J; junction bases left unmatched: 7. Per germline, CDR1 SQVTM and CDR2 ANQGSEA. CDR3 size: 13 residues. The CDR3 protein is CSVVRGPGYGYTF. The CDR3, as DNA: TGCAGCGTTGTTAGGGGGCCGGGATATGGCTACACCTTC.

This clone was observed once. This likely stems from a read error, as it lies one base from a far larger clone. The chain has TRBV11-2 and TRBJ1-1; D is undetermined. The V end lost 6 bases, the J end lost 0 bases, and 5 bases lay between the germline ends. The CDR3 spans 12 residues. Germline-derived CDR1 and CDR2 are SGHAT and FQNNGV. The CDR3 DNA is TGTGCCAGCAGGGGCATGAACACTGAAGCTTTCTTT. Protein: CASRGMNTEAFF.

This chain joins TRBV27 and TRBJ2-3; no definite D call. The V end was cut by 1 base, the J end by 6 bases, with 17 bases between. CDR1 is MNHEY, CDR2 SMNVEV, per germline (reference sequence). The CDR3 runs 16 residues. CDR3 amino acids: CASSLYQPELRDTQYF. CDR3 in DNA: TGTGCCAGCAGTTTATATCAGCCGGAACTCAGGGATACGCAGTATTTT.

This chain joins TRBV18 and TRBJ2-7; 7 bases agree with TRBD1. Germline trimming cut 7 bases from V and 1 base from J; bases unmatched to any gene: 4. There are 13 residues in the CDR3. The germline V gene encodes CDR1 KGHSH and CDR2 LQKENI. For the CDR3, the DNA is TGTGCCAGCTTGATGGACAGGTCCTACGAGCAGTACTTC. Protein product: CASLMDRSYEQYF.

This chain joins TRBV15 and TRBJ1-5; D unresolved. This CDR3 is 15 amino acids long. Trimming took off 4 bases at V and 6 bases at J, with 16 bases between the two ends. Per germline, CDR1 LNHNV and CDR2 YYDKDF (reference sequence). Here the CDR3 reads CATSNREGSSQPQHF. DNA of the CDR3: TGTGCCACCAGCAACCGCGAGGGTTCGTCTCAGCCCCAGCATTTT.

The chain uses TRBV13 and TRBJ1-1; D unclear. Germline lookup yields CDR1 PRHDT and CDR2 FYEKMQ (reference sequence). This CDR3 is built from 13 residues. V gave up 0 bases and J gave up 3 bases, with 5 bases separating them. Here the CDR3 reads CASSLGVDTEAFF. The CDR3 coding sequence is TGTGCCAGCAGCTTAGGCGTGGACACTGAAGCTTTCTTT.

CDR3 sequence (DNA): TGTGCCAGCAGAGGCGTCCGGACAGGGTACACTGAAGCTTTCTTT. Its translation: CASRGVRTGYTEAFF. V gene TRBV2 combines with J gene TRBJ1-1; 8 positions match TRBD1. This CDR3 region has 15 residues. CDR1 and CDR2 (germline): SNHLY, FYNNEI. J gave up 3 bases and V 6 bases, and 9 bases lay outside the gene matches.

J is TRBJ2-7 and V is TRBV4-2; no firm D call. With 3 bases removed from V and 0 bases from J, the gap between germline ends came to 9 bases. Per germline, CDR1 LGHNA and CDR2 YNFKEQ. The CDR3 totals 14 residues. CDR3 sequence reads: CASSQVVGSYEQYF. CDR3 DNA: TGTGCCAGCAGCCAGGTGGTTGGCTCCTACGAGCAGTACTTC.